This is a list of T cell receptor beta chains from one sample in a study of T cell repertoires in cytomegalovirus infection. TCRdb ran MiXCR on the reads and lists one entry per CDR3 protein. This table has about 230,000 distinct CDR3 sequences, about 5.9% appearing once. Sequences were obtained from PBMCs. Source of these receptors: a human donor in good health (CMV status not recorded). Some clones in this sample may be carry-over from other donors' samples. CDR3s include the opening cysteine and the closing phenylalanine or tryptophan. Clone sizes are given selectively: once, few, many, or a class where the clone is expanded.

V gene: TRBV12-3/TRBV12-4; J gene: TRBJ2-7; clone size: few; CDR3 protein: CASSLRGGRSYEQYF
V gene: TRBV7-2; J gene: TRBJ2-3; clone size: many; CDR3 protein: CASSSDGGYTDTQYF
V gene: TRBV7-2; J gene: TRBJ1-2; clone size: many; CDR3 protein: CASSSPGRAEGYTF
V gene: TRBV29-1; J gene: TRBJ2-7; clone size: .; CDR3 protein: CSVEGVRSYEQYF
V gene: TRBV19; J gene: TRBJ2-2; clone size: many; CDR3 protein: CASSMDGNTGELFF
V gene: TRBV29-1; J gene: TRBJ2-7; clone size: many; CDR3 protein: CSVGHRGGYEQYF
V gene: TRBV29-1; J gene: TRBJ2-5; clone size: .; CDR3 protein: CSVVPPGGLVEETQYF
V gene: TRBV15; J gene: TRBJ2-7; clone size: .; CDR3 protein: CATSRDFRQGYSYEQYF
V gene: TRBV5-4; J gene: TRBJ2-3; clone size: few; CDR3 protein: CASSRRSAADTQYF
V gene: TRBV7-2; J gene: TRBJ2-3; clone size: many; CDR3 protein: CASSSSGTSGGTQYF
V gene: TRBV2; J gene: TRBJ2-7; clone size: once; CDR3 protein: CASNVQGSYEQYF
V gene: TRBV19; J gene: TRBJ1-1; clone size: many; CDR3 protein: CASSNPGTGYRSDTEAFF
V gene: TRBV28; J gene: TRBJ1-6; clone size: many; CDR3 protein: CASSLEVIYNSPLHF
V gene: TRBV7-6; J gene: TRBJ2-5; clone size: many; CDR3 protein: CASSPGTERAGGPETQYF
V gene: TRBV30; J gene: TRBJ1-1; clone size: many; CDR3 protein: CAWSVGDWTEAFF
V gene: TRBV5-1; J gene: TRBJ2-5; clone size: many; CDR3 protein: CASSAGGKGTQYF
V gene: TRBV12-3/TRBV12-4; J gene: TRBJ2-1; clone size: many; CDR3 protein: CASSQIRGLYEQFF
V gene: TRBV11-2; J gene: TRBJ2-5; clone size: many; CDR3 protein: CASSHTGFQETQYF